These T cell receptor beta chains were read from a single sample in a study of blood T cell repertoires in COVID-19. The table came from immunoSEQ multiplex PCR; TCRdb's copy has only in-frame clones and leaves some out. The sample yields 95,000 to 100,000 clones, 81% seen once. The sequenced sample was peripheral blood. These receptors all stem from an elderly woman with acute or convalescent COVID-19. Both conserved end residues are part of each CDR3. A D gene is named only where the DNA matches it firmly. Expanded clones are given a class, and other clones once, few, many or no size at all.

TGTGCCAGCAGTGCGCTAGCGGGGGGGCCGGAGACCCAGTACTTC	CASSALAGGPETQYF	TRBD2	TRBV2	-	TRBJ2-5	15
TGTGCCAGCAGTACGACAGCGAACACTGAAGCTTTCTTT	CASSTTANTEAFF	-	TRBV6-5	once	TRBJ1-1	13
TGTGCCAGCAGTTACGATAGCGGGGGTCACTTCAATGAGCAGTTCTTC	CASSYDSGGHFNEQFF	TRBD2	TRBV2	-	TRBJ2-1	16
TGTGCCAGCACCTTGAGGGTGCAGGGGAACTATGGCTACACCTTC	CASTLRVQGNYGYTF	-	TRBV28	-	TRBJ1-2	15
TGCGCCAGCAGCCAAGATCCCGCCCAGCGGGGGGGCTTAGATGAGCAGTTCTTC	CASSQDPAQRGGLDEQFF	TRBD2	TRBV4-3	-	TRBJ2-1	18
TGTGCCAGCAGACGTAGGAACACTGAAGCTTTCTTT	CASRRRNTEAFF	-	TRBV5-6	-	TRBJ1-1	12
TGTGCCAGCAGCTCCGGACAGGGGACCTATGGCTACACCTTC	CASSSGQGTYGYTF	TRBD1	TRBV5-8	few	TRBJ1-2	14
TGTGCCAGCAGCTTGGGTGGAGGAGATCAGCCCCAGCATTTT	CASSLGGGDQPQHF	-	TRBV5-4	few	TRBJ1-5	14
TGCGCCAGCAGCAACCCCCAGCGGGGGGGCTTGACCCAGTACTTC	CASSNPQRGGLTQYF	TRBD2	TRBV4-1	few	TRBJ2-5	15
TGTGCCAGCAGCTTTGGAGGGTACTTC	CASSFGGYF	-	TRBV7-2	-	TRBJ2-7	9
TGTGCCAGTAGTGCAGGGTCTCCCTATGGCTACACCTTC	CASSAGSPYGYTF	-	TRBV19	-	TRBJ1-2	13
TGTGCCAGCGTGGAACGCTTCATGGGGACAAAAGCCAAAAACATTCAGTACTTC	CASVERFMGTKAKNIQYF	-	TRBV2	-	TRBJ2-4	18
TGTGCCAGCAGTTCTACAGGGGGCCAGGGCTACACCTTC	CASSSTGGQGYTF	TRBD1	TRBV12-3/TRBV12-4	-	TRBJ1-2	13
TGCAGTGCTAGTTTAACAGGAGGGGTGAACACTGAAGCTTTCTTT	CSASLTGGVNTEAFF	-	TRBV20-1	-	TRBJ1-1	15
TGTGCCAGCAGCCGTACGGACAGGGATGGCTACACCTTC	CASSRTDRDGYTF	TRBD1	TRBV9	-	TRBJ1-2	13
TGTGCCAGCAGCGCGACAGGGGCCAATCAGCCCCAGCATTTT	CASSATGANQPQHF	TRBD1	TRBV7-2	-	TRBJ1-5	14
TGTGCCAGCAGCCAAGCCGCTGGGAGGGGTGGACAGCCCCAGCATTTT	CASSQAAGRGGQPQHF	-	TRBV7-9	once	TRBJ1-5	16
TGTGCCAGCAGCGTAGAGCCTCCGGGACAGGGGGCTGGGTTTGGCACAGATACGCAGTATTTT	CASSVEPPGQGAGFGTDTQYF	TRBD1	TRBV9	-	TRBJ2-3	21
TGTGCCAGCAGCCAAGATCTGGGAGATCAGCCCCAGCATTTT	CASSQDLGDQPQHF	-	TRBV3-1/TRBV3-2	few	TRBJ1-5	14
TGTGCCTGGAGCGTCAGGGGGGACACTGAAGCTTTCTTT	CAWSVRGDTEAFF	TRBD1	TRBV30	-	TRBJ1-1	13
TGCGCCAGCAGCCAATTGCCTGGACAAGAAGCTTTCTTT	CASSQLPGQEAFF	-	TRBV4-3	-	TRBJ1-1	13
TGTGCCAGCAGCTCCGGACAGGGGAGGACTGAAGCTTTCTTT	CASSSGQGRTEAFF	TRBD1	TRBV28	-	TRBJ1-1	14
TGTGCCAGCAGTGTGGGACTAGGTAATCAGCCCCAGCATTTT	CASSVGLGNQPQHF	-	TRBV6-2/TRBV6-3	once	TRBJ1-5	14
TGTGCCAGCAGCGTAGACACAATGGAGGACCCCCATTATGGCTACACCTTC	CASSVDTMEDPHYGYTF	-	TRBV9	few	TRBJ1-2	17
TGTGCCAGCACACCAGGGATTAGCTACACCTTC	CASTPGISYTF	-	TRBV6-6	-	TRBJ1-2	11